What follows are 6 T cell receptor beta chains derived from one specimen sequenced in a study of beta chain features in type 1 diabetes. Reverse transcribing all isolated RNA meant expressed TCRB transcripts were sequenced. This table comes from immunoSEQ multiplex PCR, and its TCRdb copy is limited to in-frame clones, with some not included. The sample contains hundreds of thousands of clones, roughly 13% of which appear only once. Sequenced sample: naive CD4+ T cells from blood. The receptors here all came from a man younger than 30 in good health.

The chain joins TRBV4-3 to TRBJ1-1; possible D gene TRBD1, 6 bases. CDR3 length equals 14 residues. The V end lost 4 bases, the J end lost 3 bases, and 12 bases lay between the germline ends. CDR1 and CDR2 (germline): LGHNA, YSLEER. CDR3 region: CASSLAKGDTEAFF. CDR3 nucleotide sequence: TGCGCCAGCAGCCTCGCTAAGGGGGACACTGAAGCTTTCTTT.

The rearrangement joins TRBV28 to TRBJ1-1, with D possibly TRBD1 on 5 matching bases. Germline CDR1 MDHEN, CDR2 SYDVKM. The V gene lost 6 bases and the J gene lost 3 bases, with 17 bases spanning the gap. This CDR3 spans 15 amino acids. The CDR3 DNA follows: TGTGCCAGCAGCTCCAGGGCGCACCTGTACACTGAAGCTTTCTTT. Translated: CASSSRAHLYTEAFF.

The chain is built from TRBV6-6 and TRBJ1-6, with TRBD1 matching 11 bases. The CDR3 runs to 15 residues. V was pared by 2 bases and J by 8 bases, with 2 bases of the junction left unmatched. The germline CDR1 and CDR2 sequences are MNHNY and SVGAGI (reference sequence). CDR3: CASSYAGQGDSPLHF. DNA for the CDR3: TGTGCCAGCAGTTACGCGGGACAGGGGGATTCACCCCTCCACTTT.

Only a few counts were recorded for this clone. Here the CDR3 reads CASSYRQAGGELFF. The CDR3 coding sequence is TGCGCCAGCAGCTACCGACAGGCTGGCGGGGAGCTGTTTTTT. The chain joins TRBV5-1 to TRBJ2-2, with a tentative D call TRBD1 (6 bases). Germline V CDR1 and CDR2: SGHRS, YFSETQ. The CDR3 loop spans 14 amino acids. Between the trimmed V and J ends, which lost 3 bases and 7 bases, there was a span of 13 bases.

The rearrangement uses TRBV19 and TRBJ1-2, with a possible D match to TRBD1 (6 bases). Trimming removed 6 bases at V and 12 bases at J, with 17 bases between. Germline CDR1 and CDR2: LNHDA and SQIVND (reference sequence). The CDR3 covers 12 residues. This CDR3 is CASSTGHRDHTF. The CDR3 coding sequence is TGTGCCAGTAGCACGGGACACCGGGACCACACCTTC.

This clone was seen more than once but under ten times. The rearrangement links TRBV28 to TRBJ2-2; tentatively, D is TRBD2 (6 bases). In germline, CDR1 is MDHEN, CDR2 SYDVKM. Trimming took off 6 bases at V and 3 bases at J, with 14 bases between the two ends. The length of the CDR3 is 15 residues. CDR3 sequence (DNA): TGTGCCAGCAGGCAAACGACTAGAGACACCGGGGAGCTGTTTTTT. This gives the protein CASRQTTRDTGELFF. Based on the CDR3 plus reference TRBV28 and TRBJ2-2, the full variable domain is DVKVTQSSRYLVKRTGEKVFLECVQDMDHENMFWYRQDPGLGLRLIYFSYDVKMKEKGDIPEGYSVSREKKERFSLILESASTNQTSMYLCASRQTTRDTGELFFGEGSRLTVL.